The 13 T cell receptor beta chains given below trace back to one sample, sequenced in a study of T cells in Graves' hyperthyroidism and ophthalmopathy. Amplified regions were TCR beta CDR3 sequences from RNA transcripts. During a first-round RT-PCR of the TCR CDR3, the HTBI primer set was used. TCRdb itself ran the multiplex PCR reads through MiXCR, one entry per CDR3 protein. Of some 420,000 distinct CDR3 sequences in the sample, roughly 13% are singletons; the top ten hold 5% to 6%. The sequenced sample consisted of blood. Receptors originate from a woman aged 18-29 years with Graves' hyperthyroidism.

The rearrangement links TRBV6-2 or TRBV6-3 to TRBJ2-7; D is ambiguous. This CDR3 contains 14 residues. Germline V CDR1 and CDR2: MNHEY, SVGEGT. V lost 1 base and J lost 5, with 12 bases in between. The CDR3: CASSYFRRSDEQYF. The CDR3 DNA reads as TGTGCCAGCAGTTACTTCCGACGGTCCGACGAGCAGTACTTC.

This clonotype was detected only a few times. At one end the junction does not follow the germline gene, possibly because of a read error. This chain uses TRBV19 with TRBJ2-2; 8 bases line up with TRBD2. The CDR3 is made up of 15 amino acids. Looked up from germline, CDR1 is LNHDA and CDR2 is SQIVND (reference sequence). CDR3 in DNA: TGTGCCAGTGGTATTACTAGCGGAGGCCCCGGGGAGCTGTTTTTT. Translated: CASGITSGGPGELFF.

This clonotype was detected a few times. The rearrangement links TRBV7-2 to TRBJ1-1, with D perhaps TRBD1 (6 bases). Trimming removed 3 bases from V and 0 bases from J, with 17 bases in between. The germline gives CDR1 SGHTA, CDR2 FQGNSA. The CDR3 consists of 17 residues. In nucleotides, the CDR3 is TGTGCCAGCAGCTTGCCTATAGGGGGGCGCCTGAACACTGAAGCTTTCTTT. It translates to CASSLPIGGRLNTEAFF.

This clonotype was recorded a few times. The missing conserved phenylalanine or tryptophan at the end of this CDR3 makes a read error likely. V gene TRBV12-3 or TRBV12-4 combines with J gene TRBJ1-1; the D is unclear. CDR3 length: 16 amino acids. Deletions cut 7 bases from V and 1 base from J, with 19 bases between. The CDR3 region has the DNA TGTGCCAGCACCCAAATCTTGGCGGGCGAGAACACTGAAGCTTTCTCT. Amino acids: CASTQILAGENTEAFS.

V usage is TRBV19 and J usage is TRBJ2-3; 11 bases line up with TRBD2. Germline lookup yields CDR1 LNHDA and CDR2 SQIVND (reference sequence). The CDR3 has 15 amino acids. J was trimmed by 4 bases and V by 5 bases; bases with no gene match: 5. Here the CDR3 DNA reads TGTGCCAGTAGTTCAACTAGCGGGAGCGCAGATACGCAGTATTTT. Protein product: CASSSTSGSADTQYF.

This clonotype was observed a handful of times. This chain uses TRBV6-1 with TRBJ1-3; 7 bases are shared with TRBD1. V lost 7 bases and J lost 2; bases outside the gene matches: 5. CDR3 length equals 14 residues. The germline V gene has CDR1 MNHNS and CDR2 SASEGT. CDR3 in DNA: TGTGCCAGCAACAACAGGGGAGCTGGAAACACCATATATTTT. It codes for CASNNRGAGNTIYF.

This clonotype was detected ten times or more. This chain uses TRBV20-1 with TRBJ1-2; D may be TRBD1 (5 bases). V gave up 5 bases and J gave up 4 bases, with 14 bases separating them. The CDR3 runs 13 residues. Germline V gene lookup returns CDR1 DFQATT and CDR2 SNEGSKA (reference sequence). CDR3: CSASGTILYGYTF. The CDR3 DNA reads TGCAGTGCTTCCGGGACCATACTCTATGGCTACACCTTC.

In this sample, this clonotype turned up many times. The V call is TRBV11-2, the J call TRBJ2-1, with D unresolved. The CDR3 loop spans 13 amino acids. Germline V CDR1 and CDR2: SGHAT, FQNNGV. V dropped 3 bases and J dropped 6 bases, with 9 bases sitting between them. Here the CDR3 DNA reads TGTGCCAGCAGCTTTGATAGGCTCAATGAGCAGTTCTTC. Its protein product is CASSFDRLNEQFF. Together with reference TRBV11-2 and TRBJ2-1, the CDR3 gives the full variable domain: EAGVAQSPRYKIIEKRQSVAFWCNPISGHATLYWYQQILGQGPKLLIQFQNNGVVDDSQLPKDRFSAERLKGVDSTLKIQPAKLEDSAVYLCASSFDRLNEQFFGPGTRLTVL.

This clonotype was seen many times. The genes are TRBV28 and TRBJ2-3; D is possibly TRBD2 (7 bases). The V end lost 5 bases, the J end lost 3 bases, and 27 bases lay between the germline ends. The germline V gene has CDR1 MDHEN and CDR2 SYDVKM. This CDR3 has 19 amino acids. The CDR3 region is CASSAYLVGAGVYTDTQYF. CDR3 in DNA: TGTGCCAGCAGTGCCTACCTGGTGGGGGCGGGAGTCTATACAGATACGCAGTATTTT.

This clonotype was found many times. CDR3 in amino acids: CATWDRKNYGYTF. CDR3 coding DNA: TGTGCCACCTGGGACAGGAAAAACTATGGCTACACCTTC. V and J are TRBV28 and TRBJ1-2, with TRBD1 matching 8 bases. V lost 10 bases and J lost 2; bases outside the gene matches: 6. The germline CDR1 and CDR2 sequences are MDHEN and SYDVKM. The length of the CDR3 is 13 residues.

In DNA, the CDR3 is TGTGCCACCTCCCTGGGCTTAGATTGGGAGACCCAGTACTTC. Translated: CATSLGLDWETQYF. The chain combines TRBV19 with TRBJ2-5; the D is unclear. Germline values: CDR1 LNHDA, CDR2 SQIVND (reference sequence). Between the trimmed V and J ends, which lost 10 bases and 5 bases, there was a span of 20 bases. This CDR3 has 14 residues.

This chain connects TRBV7-8 to TRBJ2-7; D remains unclear. Per germline, CDR1 SGHVS and CDR2 FQNEAQ. The CDR3 loop spans 17 amino acids. V was trimmed by 2 bases and J by 1 base, leaving 18 bases between them. The CDR3 DNA reads as TGTGCCAGCAGCTTAAGGTTTCGACTCGTGAAGTCCTACGAGCAGTACTTC. It specifies CASSLRFRLVKSYEQYF.

In this sample, this clonotype turned up many times. The chain couples TRBV6-4 to TRBJ2-2; the match to TRBD2 covers 11 bases. CDR1 is MRHNA and CDR2 is SNTAGT in the germline V gene. The trim removed 5 bases at V and 5 bases at J, leaving 4 bases unmatched. The CDR3 totals 15 residues. CDR3 residues: CASSIAGGTTGELFF. The CDR3 DNA follows: TGTGCCAGCAGTATAGCGGGAGGGACGACCGGGGAGCTGTTTTTT.